The source of this T cell receptor (beta chain) is a study of blood T cells in healthy people across ages. Germline assignment: CDR1 SGHTA and CDR2 FQGNSA. V lost 4 bases to trimming and J lost 13 bases; unmatched junction nucleotides: 13. The CDR3 consists of 16 residues. A sample-barcoded 5' primer and a J-beta primer mix were used in a second PCR of about 6 to 11 cycles. MiXCR was run by TCRdb on the 5' RACE reads, yielding one entry per CDR3 protein. Among about 800,000 distinct CDR3 sequences listed, around 45% were seen once. The specimen sequenced was blood. This sequence was found in a man older than 75 in good health. The rearrangement links TRBV7-2 to TRBJ2-1; 13 bases fit TRBD2. The CDR3 sequence is CASSSRTSGRVETQFF. CDR3 nucleotides: TGTGCCAGCAGCTCTCGGACTAGCGGGAGAGTAGAGACCCAGTTCTTC.